The source of this TCR beta chain is a study of control samples from healthy donors and cancer patients. Sequencing was performed with immunoSEQ multiplex PCR; in TCRdb, only in-frame clones are kept and a portion is missing. The data hold about 120,000 clones, with roughly 92% observed a single time. Germline loops: CDR1 LNHDA, CDR2 SQIVND (reference sequence). V was clipped by 2 bases and J by 0 bases, with 12 bases between them. This CDR3 region has 16 residues. Sequenced material: blood. The chain uses TRBV19 and TRBJ2-3; D gene uncertain. This TCR came from a man aged 25 to 40 in good health. The CDR3 bases are TGTGCCAGTAGTATAACCCCGGCTGTGAGCACAGATACGCAGTATTTT. Translated: CASSITPAVSTDTQYF.